Listed here is a single TCR gamma chain. Antigen: not known. For this DNA, TCRdb reports the protein of a much larger clone, which diverges at residue 12, most likely from a read error; the protein presented here is translated directly from the DNA. This sample stems from a study of gamma delta lymphoproliferative disorders and STAT genes. Study information: Delta libraries were made per EuroClonality-NGS working group procedure.

General study results and limits: Symptomatic patients lacked Vgamma9-JgammaP and Vdelta2-Ddelta3-Jdelta1 major clones.

The receptor sequences were amplified from genomic DNA of peripheral blood mononuclear cells. Germline lookup yields CDR1 GITISATS and CDR2 ISYDGTV (reference sequence). The CDR3 is 17 amino acids. TCRdb fed the multiplex PCR reads into CATT to redo clone calling. The repertoire has around 2,000 gamma-chain clones, 7% of them found once; the top ten carry 65%. This chain connects TRGV9 to TRGJP. TCRdb gives no J gene; it was assigned here by matching the DNA to germline. The sequenced sample was blood. The TCR comes from a human donor with gamma-delta T-cell large granular lymphocyte leukemia. For the CDR3, the DNA is TGTGCCTTGTGGGAGGTGCGGCGGGAGTTGGGCATAAAAATCAAGGTATTT. Residues: CALWEVRRELGIKIKVF.